The source of this T cell receptor (beta chain) is a study of blood T cell repertoires in COVID-19. The repertoire was sequenced with immunoSEQ multiplex PCR; TCRdb's copy has only in-frame clones and lacks some. Of 90,000 or so clones listed, about 83% are singletons. Unmatched junction bases numbered 8, after V lost 7 bases and J lost 0 bases. Germline V lookup: CDR1 ENHRY, CDR2 SYGVKD. CDR3 length: 15 residues. The sequence was collected from a human donor in a cohort sampled during active COVID-19. V and J are TRBV10-3 and TRBJ1-1, with 7 bases fitting TRBD1. The sequencing sample was made of peripheral blood. The CDR3 is CAINQRQGLNTEAFF. CDR3 in DNA: TGTGCCATCAACCAACGACAGGGACTGAACACTGAAGCTTTCTTT.